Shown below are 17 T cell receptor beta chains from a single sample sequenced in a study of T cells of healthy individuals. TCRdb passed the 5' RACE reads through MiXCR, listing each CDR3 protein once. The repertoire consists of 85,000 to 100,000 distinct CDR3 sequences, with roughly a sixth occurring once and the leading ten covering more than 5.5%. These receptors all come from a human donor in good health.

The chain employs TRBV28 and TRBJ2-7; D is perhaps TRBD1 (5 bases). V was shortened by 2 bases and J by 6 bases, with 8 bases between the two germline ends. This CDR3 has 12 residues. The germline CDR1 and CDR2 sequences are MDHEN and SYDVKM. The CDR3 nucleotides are TGTGCCAGCAGTTTAACAGGTGGCGAGCAGTACTTC. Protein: CASSLTGGEQYF.

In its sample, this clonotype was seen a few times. Written as DNA, the CDR3 is TGTGCCAGCAGTAACCGGGACAGGCTACAAGAGACCCAGTACTTC. It codes for CASSNRDRLQETQYF. This rearrangement joins TRBV28 to TRBJ2-5, with 8 nucleotides matching TRBD1. V shed 5 bases, J shed 2 bases, and the junction held 7 bases outside the gene matches. CDR1 and CDR2 from the germline V gene are MDHEN and SYDVKM. The CDR3 spans 15 residues. Variable domain in full (rest from reference TRBV28 and TRBJ2-5): DVKVTQSSRYLVKRTGEKVFLECVQDMDHENMFWYRQDPGLGLRLIYFSYDVKMKEKGDIPEGYSVSREKKERFSLILESASTNQTSMYLCASSNRDRLQETQYFGPGTRLLVL.

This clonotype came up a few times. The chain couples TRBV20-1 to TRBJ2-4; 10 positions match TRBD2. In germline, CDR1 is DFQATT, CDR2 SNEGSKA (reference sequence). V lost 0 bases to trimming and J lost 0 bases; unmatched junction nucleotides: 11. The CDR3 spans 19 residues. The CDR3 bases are TGCAGTGCTAGAGATGCCCTAGCGGGAGACCTTATAGCCAAAAACATTCAGTACTTC. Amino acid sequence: CSARDALAGDLIAKNIQYF.

CDR3 loop: CASSPNWDSTDTQYF. The DNA of the CDR3 is TGCGCCAGCAGCCCGAACTGGGACAGCACAGATACGCAGTATTTT. The chain recombines TRBV4-3 with TRBJ2-3; D may be TRBD1 or TRBD2 (5 bases each). The CDR3 runs to 15 residues. Trimming removed 4 bases from V and 0 bases from J, with 11 bases in between. Germline V gene data show CDR1 as LGHNA and CDR2 as YSLEER.

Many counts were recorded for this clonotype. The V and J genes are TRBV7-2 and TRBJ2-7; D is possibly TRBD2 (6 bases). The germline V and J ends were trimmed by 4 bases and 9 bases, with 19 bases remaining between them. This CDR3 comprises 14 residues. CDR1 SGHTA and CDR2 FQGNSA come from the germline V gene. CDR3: CASSSGTLSVWQYF. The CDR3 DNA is TGTGCCAGCAGCTCCGGGACTCTCTCGGTTTGGCAGTACTTC. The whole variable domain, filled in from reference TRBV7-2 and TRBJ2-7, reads GAGVSQSPSNKVTEKGKDVELRCDPISGHTALYWYRQSLGQGLEFLIYFQGNSAPDKSGLPSDRFSAERTGGSVSTLTIQRTQQEDSAVYLCASSSGTLSVWQYFGPGTRLTVT.

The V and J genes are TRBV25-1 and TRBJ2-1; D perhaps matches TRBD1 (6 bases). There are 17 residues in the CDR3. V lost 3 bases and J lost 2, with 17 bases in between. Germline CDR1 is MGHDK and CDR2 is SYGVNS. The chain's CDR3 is CASSDPQGWGPYNEQFF. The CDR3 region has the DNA TGTGCCAGCAGTGACCCACAGGGATGGGGGCCCTACAATGAGCAGTTCTTC.

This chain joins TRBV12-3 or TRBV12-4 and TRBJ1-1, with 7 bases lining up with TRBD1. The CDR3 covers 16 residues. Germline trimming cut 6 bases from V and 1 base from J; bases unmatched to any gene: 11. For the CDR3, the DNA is TGTGCCAGCAGACGCCGGGACAGCGTGAGGAACACTGAAGCTTTCTTT. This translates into CASRRRDSVRNTEAFF.

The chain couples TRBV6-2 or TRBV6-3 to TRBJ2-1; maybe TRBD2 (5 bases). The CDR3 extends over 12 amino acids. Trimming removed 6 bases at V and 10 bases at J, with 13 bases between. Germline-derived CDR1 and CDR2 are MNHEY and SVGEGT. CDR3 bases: TGTGCCAGCAGCCTAGGGAGATCAGAGCAGTTCTTC. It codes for CASSLGRSEQFF.

Here the CDR3 DNA reads TGCGCCAGCAGCTTGGCCGGGCAGTCCACAGATACGCAGTATTTT. This gives the protein CASSLAGQSTDTQYF. This rearrangement joins TRBV5-1 to TRBJ2-3; D not certain. Trimming shortened V by 0 bases and J by 2 bases, and 10 bases separated the two germline ends. The germline V gene encodes CDR1 SGHRS and CDR2 YFSETQ. The CDR3 consists of 15 residues.

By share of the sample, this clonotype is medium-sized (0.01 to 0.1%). CDR3: CASSKTGEYEQYF. The CDR3 nucleotides read TGTGCCAGCAGCAAAACGGGGGAGTACGAGCAGTACTTC. The chain carries TRBV21-1 and TRBJ2-7; the D call in the table, TRBD2, was not verified against the DNA. TRBV21-1 is assigned pseudogene status. The CDR3 has 13 residues.

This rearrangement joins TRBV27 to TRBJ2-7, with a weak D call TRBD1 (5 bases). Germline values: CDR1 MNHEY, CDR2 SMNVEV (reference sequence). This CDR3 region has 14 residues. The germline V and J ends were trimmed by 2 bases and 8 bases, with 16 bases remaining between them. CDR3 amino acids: CASSLQTARGKQYF. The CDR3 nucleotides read TGTGCCAGCAGTTTACAGACCGCTAGGGGAAAGCAGTACTTC.

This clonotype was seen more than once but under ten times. The CDR3 DNA reads TGCGCCAGCAGCTTGGGGCAGGGAGCCGATACGCAGTATTTT. It yields the protein CASSLGQGADTQYF. The chain couples TRBV5-1 to TRBJ2-3; D is possibly TRBD1 or TRBD2 (5 bases each). The germline V gene encodes CDR1 SGHRS and CDR2 YFSETQ. The CDR3 covers 14 residues. V lost 0 bases and J lost 6, with 11 bases in between.

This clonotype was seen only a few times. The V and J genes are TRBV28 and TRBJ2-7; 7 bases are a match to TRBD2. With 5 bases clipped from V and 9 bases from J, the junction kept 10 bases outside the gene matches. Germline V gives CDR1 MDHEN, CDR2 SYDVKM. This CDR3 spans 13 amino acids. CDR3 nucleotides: TGTGCCAGCAGTAGGCGGGAGAGATTACGGCAGTACTTC. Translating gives CASSRRERLRQYF.

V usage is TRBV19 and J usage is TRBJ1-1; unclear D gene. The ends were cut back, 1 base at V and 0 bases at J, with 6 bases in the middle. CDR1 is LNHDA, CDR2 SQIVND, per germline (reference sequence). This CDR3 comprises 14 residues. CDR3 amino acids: CASSIAHLNTEAFF. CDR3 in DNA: TGTGCCAGTAGTATAGCTCACCTGAACACTGAAGCTTTCTTT.

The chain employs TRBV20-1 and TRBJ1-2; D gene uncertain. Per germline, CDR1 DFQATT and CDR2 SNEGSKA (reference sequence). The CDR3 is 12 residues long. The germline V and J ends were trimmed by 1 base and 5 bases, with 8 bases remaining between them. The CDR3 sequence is CSARGLRYGYTF. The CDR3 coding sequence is TGCAGTGCTAGAGGCCTCCGGTATGGCTACACCTTC.

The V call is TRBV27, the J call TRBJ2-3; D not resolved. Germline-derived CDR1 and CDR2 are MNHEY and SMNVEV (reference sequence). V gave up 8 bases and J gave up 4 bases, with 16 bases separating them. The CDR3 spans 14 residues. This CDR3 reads CASGFSSSPDTQYF. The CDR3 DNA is TGTGCCAGCGGGTTTTCCTCGAGCCCAGATACGCAGTATTTT.

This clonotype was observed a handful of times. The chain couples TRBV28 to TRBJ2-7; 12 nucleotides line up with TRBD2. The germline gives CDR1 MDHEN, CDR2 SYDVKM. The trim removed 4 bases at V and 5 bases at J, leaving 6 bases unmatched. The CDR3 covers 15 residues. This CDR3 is CASSSLAGGPDEQYF. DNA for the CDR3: TGTGCCAGCAGTTCCCTAGCGGGAGGGCCGGACGAGCAGTACTTC.